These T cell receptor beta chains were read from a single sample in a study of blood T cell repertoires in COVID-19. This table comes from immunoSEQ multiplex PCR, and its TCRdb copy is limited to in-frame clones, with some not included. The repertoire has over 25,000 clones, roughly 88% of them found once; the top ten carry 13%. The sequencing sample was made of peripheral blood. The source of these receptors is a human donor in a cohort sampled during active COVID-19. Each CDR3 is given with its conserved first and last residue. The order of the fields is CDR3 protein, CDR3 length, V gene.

CDR3aa: CASSSRGPVTEAFF; len: 14; v_gene: TRBV3-1/TRBV3-2
CDR3aa: CASSYWRSSYEQYF; len: 14; v_gene: TRBV6-2/TRBV6-3
CDR3aa: CASSPQRGGTGELFF; len: 15; v_gene: TRBV7-7
CDR3aa: CASSSGVLQGIYGYTF; len: 16; v_gene: TRBV27
CDR3aa: CASSSQNEQFF; len: 11; v_gene: TRBV5-1
CDR3aa: CASSTTTRAKNIQYF; len: 15; v_gene: TRBV19
CDR3aa: CASSFRGNEQFF; len: 12; v_gene: TRBV27
CDR3aa: CASSVLATQETQYF; len: 14; v_gene: TRBV5-1
CDR3aa: CASSKDVGQTQIVNEKLFF; len: 19; v_gene: TRBV21-1
CDR3aa: CASRPAGEWGQYF; len: 13; v_gene: TRBV6-5
CDR3aa: CASSLVLLPADEQYF; len: 15; v_gene: TRBV5-5
CDR3aa: CASSPGAGAGYTF; len: 13; v_gene: TRBV28
CDR3aa: CASSQRQEGNTIYF; len: 14; v_gene: TRBV6-6